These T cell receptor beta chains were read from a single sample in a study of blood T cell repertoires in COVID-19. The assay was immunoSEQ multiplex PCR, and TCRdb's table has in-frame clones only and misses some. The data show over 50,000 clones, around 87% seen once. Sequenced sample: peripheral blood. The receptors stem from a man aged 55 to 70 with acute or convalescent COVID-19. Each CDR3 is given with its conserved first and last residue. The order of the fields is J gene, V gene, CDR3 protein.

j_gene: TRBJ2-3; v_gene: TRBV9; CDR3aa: CASSGHRGVSTDTQYF
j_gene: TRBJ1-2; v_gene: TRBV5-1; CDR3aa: CASSLGQSNYGYTF
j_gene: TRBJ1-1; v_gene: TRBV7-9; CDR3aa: CASSPYQGGTEAFF
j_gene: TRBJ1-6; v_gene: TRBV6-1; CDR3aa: CASSDLSQGGRNSPLHF
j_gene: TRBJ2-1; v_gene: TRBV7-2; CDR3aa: CASRLLAGGPRENEQFF
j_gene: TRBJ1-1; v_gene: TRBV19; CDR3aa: CASSSQRVVGTEAFF
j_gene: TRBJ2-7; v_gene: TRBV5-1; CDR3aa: CASSSHGGGPQYF
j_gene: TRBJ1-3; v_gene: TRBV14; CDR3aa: CASSLRQGSSGNTIYF
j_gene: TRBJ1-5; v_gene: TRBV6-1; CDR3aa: CASSEWGGKGSQHF
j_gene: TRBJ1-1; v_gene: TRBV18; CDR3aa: CASSPTGGRNTEAFF
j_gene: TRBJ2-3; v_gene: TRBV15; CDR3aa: CATSRSRGTDTQYF
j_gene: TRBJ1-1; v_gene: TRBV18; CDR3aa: CASSPLSDTNTEAFF
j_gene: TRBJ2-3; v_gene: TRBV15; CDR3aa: CATSSETSGKESFMADTQYF
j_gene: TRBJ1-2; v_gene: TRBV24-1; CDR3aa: CATSESGGYTF
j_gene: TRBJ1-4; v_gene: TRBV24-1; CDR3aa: CATSDSGTGMGEKLFF
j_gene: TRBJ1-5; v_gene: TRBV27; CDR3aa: CASSPSAGFPNQPQHF
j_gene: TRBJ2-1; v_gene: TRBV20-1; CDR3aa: CSATEIAGGYNEQFF
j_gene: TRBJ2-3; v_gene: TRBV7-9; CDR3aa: CASSSGRGWADTQYF
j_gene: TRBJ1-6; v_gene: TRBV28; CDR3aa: CASRPGQGARNSPLHF
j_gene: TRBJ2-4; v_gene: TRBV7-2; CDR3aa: CASSPGTSGGTVLIQYF
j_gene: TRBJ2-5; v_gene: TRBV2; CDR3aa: CASTSGRRETQYF
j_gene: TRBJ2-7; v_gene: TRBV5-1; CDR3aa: CASSRGSSYEQYF
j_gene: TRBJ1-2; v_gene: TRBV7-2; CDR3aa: CASSSIQGADGYTF
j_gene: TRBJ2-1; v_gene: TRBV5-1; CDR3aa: CASSLVPGGQGPNEQFF
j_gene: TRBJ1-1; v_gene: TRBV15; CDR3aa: CATSKEQGLSTEAFF
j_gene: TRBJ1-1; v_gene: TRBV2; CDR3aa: CASSGGLPPTEAFF
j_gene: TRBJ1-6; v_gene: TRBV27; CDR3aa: CASSPQGGLWDSPLHF
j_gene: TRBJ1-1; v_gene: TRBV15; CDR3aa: CATRQDQGAVEAFF
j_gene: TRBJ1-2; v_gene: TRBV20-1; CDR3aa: CSASDNGYTF
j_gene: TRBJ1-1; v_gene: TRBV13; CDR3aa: CASSPGLEAFF
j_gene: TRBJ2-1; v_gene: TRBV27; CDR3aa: CASSLASSNEQFF
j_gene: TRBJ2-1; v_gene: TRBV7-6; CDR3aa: CASSLGTGKIGNEQFF
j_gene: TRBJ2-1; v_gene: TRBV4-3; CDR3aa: CASSQEEWTSGGLNEQFF
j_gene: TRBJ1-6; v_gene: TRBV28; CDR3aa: CASSPDSSYNSPLHF
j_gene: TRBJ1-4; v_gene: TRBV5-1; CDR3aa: CASSPGQVVNEKLFF
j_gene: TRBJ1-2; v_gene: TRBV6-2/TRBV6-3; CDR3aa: CASSPRGNYGYTF
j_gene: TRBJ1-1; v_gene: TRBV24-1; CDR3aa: CATRGRGEAFF